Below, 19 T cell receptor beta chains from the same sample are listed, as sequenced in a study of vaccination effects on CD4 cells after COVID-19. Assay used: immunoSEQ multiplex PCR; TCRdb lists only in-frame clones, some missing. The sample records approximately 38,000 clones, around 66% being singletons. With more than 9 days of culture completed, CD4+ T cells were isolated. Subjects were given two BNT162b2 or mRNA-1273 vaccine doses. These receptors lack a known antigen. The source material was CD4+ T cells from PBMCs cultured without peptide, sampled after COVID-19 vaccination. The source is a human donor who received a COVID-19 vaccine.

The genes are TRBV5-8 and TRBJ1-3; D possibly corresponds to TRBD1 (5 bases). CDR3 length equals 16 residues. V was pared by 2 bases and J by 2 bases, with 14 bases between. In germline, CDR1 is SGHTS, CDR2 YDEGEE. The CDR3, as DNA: TGTGCCAGCAGCTTTTGGGGGACGGCGCCTGGAAACACCATATATTTT. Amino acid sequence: CASSFWGTAPGNTIYF.

CDR3 sequence: CASSVATGNTGELFF. Here the CDR3 DNA reads TGTGCCAGCAGCGTAGCTACGGGGAACACCGGGGAGCTGTTTTTT. The J gene is TRBJ2-2, the V gene TRBV9; no reliable D call. Trimming pared 0 bases from V and 1 base from J, leaving 7 bases between. The germline V gene encodes CDR1 SGDLS and CDR2 YYNGEE. CDR3 length: 15 amino acids.

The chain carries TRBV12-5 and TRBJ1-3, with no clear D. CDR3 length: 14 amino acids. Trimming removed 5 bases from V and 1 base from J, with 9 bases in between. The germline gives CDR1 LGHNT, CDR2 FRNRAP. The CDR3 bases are TGTGCTAGTGGTGAAGGGTTTTCTGGAAACACCATATATTTT. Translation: CASGEGFSGNTIYF.

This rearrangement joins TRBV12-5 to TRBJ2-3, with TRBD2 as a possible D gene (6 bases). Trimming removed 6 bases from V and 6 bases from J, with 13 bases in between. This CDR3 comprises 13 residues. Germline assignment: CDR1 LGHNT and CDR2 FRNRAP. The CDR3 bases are TGTGCTAGTGGGGAGGGTAGCGTGGATACGCAGTATTTT. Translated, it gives CASGEGSVDTQYF.

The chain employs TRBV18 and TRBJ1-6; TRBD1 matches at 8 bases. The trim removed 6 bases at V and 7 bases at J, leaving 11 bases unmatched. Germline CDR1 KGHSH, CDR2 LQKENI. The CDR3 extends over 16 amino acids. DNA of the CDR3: TGTGCCAGCTCGTCGCAGGGGGCGTTCGGGAATTCACCCCTCCACTTT. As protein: CASSSQGAFGNSPLHF.

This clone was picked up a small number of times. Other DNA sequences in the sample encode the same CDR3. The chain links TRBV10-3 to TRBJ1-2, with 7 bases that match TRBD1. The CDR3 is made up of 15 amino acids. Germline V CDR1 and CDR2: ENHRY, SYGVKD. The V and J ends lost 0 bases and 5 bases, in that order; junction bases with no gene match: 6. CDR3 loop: CAISESGGAGYGYTF. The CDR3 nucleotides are TGTGCCATCAGTGAGTCAGGGGGCGCAGGTTATGGCTACACCTTC.

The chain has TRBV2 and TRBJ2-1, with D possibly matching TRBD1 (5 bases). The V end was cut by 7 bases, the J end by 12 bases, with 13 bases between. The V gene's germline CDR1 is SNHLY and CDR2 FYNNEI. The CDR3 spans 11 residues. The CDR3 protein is CASTSLDTQFF. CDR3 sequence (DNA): TGTGCCAGCACGTCCCTGGACACGCAGTTCTTC. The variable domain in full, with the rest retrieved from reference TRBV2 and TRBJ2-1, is EPEVTQTPSHQVTQMGQEVILRCVPISNHLYFYWYRQILGQKVEFLVSFYNNEISEKSEIFDDQFSVERPDGSNFTLKIRSTKLEDSAMYFCASTSLDTQFFGPGTRLTVL.

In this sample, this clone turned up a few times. CDR3 protein: CAGSTGNGYGYTF. The CDR3 bases are TGTGCCGGATCGACAGGGAACGGCTATGGCTACACCTTC. V is TRBV7-9 and J is TRBJ1-2; the match to TRBD1 covers 7 bases. Germline values: CDR1 SEHNR, CDR2 FQNEAQ (reference sequence). The CDR3 runs 13 residues. The V segment lost 11 bases and the J segment 4 bases; nucleotides outside the gene matches: 10. Full variable domain (missing parts from reference TRBV7-9 and TRBJ1-2): DTGVSQNPRHKITKRGQNVTFRCDPISEHNRLYWYRQTLGQGPEFLTYFQNEAQLEKSRLLSDRFSAERPKGSFSTLEIQRTEQGDSAMYLCAGSTGNGYGYTFGSGTRLTVV.

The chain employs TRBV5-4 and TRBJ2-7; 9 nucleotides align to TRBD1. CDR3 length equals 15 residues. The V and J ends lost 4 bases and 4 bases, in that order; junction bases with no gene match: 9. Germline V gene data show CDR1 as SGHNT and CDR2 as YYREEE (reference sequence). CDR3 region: CASSPAGQGTYEQYF. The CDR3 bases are TGTGCCAGCAGCCCCGCTGGACAGGGGACATACGAGCAGTACTTC.

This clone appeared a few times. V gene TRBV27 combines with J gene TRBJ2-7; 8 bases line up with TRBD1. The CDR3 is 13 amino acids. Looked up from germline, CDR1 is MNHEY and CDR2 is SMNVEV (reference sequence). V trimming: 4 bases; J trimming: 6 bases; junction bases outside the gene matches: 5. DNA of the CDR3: TGTGCCAGCAGTTCAGGACAGGGCGGCGAGCAGTACTTC. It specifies CASSSGQGGEQYF.

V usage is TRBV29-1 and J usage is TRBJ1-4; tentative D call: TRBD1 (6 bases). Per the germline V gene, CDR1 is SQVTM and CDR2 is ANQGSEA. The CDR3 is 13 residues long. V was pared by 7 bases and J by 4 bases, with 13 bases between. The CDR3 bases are TGCAGCGCATCCGGGACAAGTAATGAAAAACTGTTTTTT. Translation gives CSASGTSNEKLFF.

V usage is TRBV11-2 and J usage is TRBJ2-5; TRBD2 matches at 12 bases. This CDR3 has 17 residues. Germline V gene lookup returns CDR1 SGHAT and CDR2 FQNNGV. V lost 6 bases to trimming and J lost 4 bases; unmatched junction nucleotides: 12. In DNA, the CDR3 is TGTGCCAGCAGTAGCTCAGGGGCTAGCGGGAGGGGAGAGACCCAGTACTTC. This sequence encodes CASSSSGASGRGETQYF.

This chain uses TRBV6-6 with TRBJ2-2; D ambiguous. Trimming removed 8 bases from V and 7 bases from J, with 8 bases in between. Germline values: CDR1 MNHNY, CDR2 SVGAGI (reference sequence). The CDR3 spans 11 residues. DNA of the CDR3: TGTGCCAGCCACTTAGGCGGGGAGCTGTTTTTT. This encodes CASHLGGELFF.

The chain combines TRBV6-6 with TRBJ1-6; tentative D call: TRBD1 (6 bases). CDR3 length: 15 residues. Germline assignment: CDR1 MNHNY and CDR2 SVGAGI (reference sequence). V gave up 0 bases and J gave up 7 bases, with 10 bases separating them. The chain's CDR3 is CASSYSGGGNSPLHF. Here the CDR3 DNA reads TGTGCCAGCAGTTACTCCGGGGGCGGGAATTCACCCCTCCACTTT.

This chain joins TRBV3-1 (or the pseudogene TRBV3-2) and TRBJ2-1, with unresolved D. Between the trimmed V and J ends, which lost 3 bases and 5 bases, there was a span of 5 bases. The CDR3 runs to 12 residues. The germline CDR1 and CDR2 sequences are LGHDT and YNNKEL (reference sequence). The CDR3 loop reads CASSHPNNEQFF. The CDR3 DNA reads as TGTGCCAGCAGCCACCCCAACAATGAGCAGTTCTTC.

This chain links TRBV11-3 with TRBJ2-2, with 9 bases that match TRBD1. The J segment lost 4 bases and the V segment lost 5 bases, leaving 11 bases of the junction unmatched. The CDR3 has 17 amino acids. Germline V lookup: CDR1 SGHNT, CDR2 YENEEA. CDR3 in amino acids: CASSTTYRGRGTGELFF. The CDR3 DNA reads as TGTGCCAGCAGCACAACCTACAGGGGGCGAGGCACCGGGGAGCTGTTTTTT. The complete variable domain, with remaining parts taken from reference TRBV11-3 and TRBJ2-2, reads EAGVVQSPRYKIIEKKQPVAFWCNPISGHNTLYWYLQNLGQGPELLIRYENEEAVDDSQLPKDRFSAERLKGVDSTLKIQPAELGDSAVYLCASSTTYRGRGTGELFFGEGSRLTVL.

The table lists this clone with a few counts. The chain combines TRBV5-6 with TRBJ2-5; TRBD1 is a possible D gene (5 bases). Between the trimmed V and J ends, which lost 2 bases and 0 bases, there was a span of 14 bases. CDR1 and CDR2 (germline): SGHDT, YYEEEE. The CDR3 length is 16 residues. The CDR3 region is CASSLFRRGYQETQYF. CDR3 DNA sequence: TGTGCCAGCAGCTTATTTAGAAGGGGCTACCAAGAGACCCAGTACTTC. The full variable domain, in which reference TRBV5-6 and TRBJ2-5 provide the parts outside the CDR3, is DAGVTQSPTHLIKTRGQQVTLRCSPKSGHDTVSWYQQALGQGPQFIFQYYEEEERQRGNFPDRFSGHQFPNYSSELNVNALLLGDSALYLCASSLFRRGYQETQYFGPGTRLLVL.

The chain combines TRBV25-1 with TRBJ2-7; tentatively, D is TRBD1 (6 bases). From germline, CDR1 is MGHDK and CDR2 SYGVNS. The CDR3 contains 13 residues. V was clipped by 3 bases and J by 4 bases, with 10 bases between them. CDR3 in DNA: TGTGCCAGCAGTGACACAGGGAGTTACGAGCAGTACTTC. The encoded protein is CASSDTGSYEQYF.

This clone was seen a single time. The CDR3, as DNA: TGTGCCAGCAGTGAGGGGGCAGGGTTTACCTACGAGCAGTACTTC. Amino acids: CASSEGAGFTYEQYF. The chain combines TRBV6-4 with TRBJ2-7; tentatively, D is TRBD1 (6 bases). The CDR3 extends over 15 amino acids. Germline CDR1 reads MRHNA; CDR2 reads SNTAGT. V lost 3 bases and J lost 2, with 14 bases in between.